This TCR beta chain originates from a study of coeliac disease. Per germline, CDR1 SQVTM and CDR2 ANQGSEA. The CDR3 sequence is 13 residues long. The trim removed 4 bases at V and 7 bases at J, leaving 7 bases unmatched. Profiled with immunoSEQ multiplex PCR; TCRdb holds only in-frame clones, not every one. The data show about 6,500 clones, around two thirds seen once. Study observations and caveats: Active celiac intraepithelial and lamina propria samples had lower TRB and TRG clonality than control samples.

The table lists this clone with a count of one. Its antigen is as yet unknown. Sequenced input: lymphocytes from the gut lamina propria. This chain uses TRBV29-1 with TRBJ1-1; 9 bases fit TRBD1. This receptor was identified in a man aged 55 to 70 with celiac disease on a gluten-free diet. The DNA of the CDR3 is TGCAGCGTTGGGGACAGGGCTCCCATTGAAGCTTTCTTT. Translated, it gives CSVGDRAPIEAFF.